One and the same sample provided the 29 T cell receptor beta chains below, sequenced in a study of read filtering for tumor transcriptome and immune sequencing. This library used approximately 370 ng RNA and molecular barcoded adaptors spanning alpha/delta and beta/gamma chains. TCRdb recomputed calls from the reads with MiXCR, one row per CDR3 protein. The table shows about 48,000 distinct CDR3 sequences, with roughly 19% occurring only once. Sequenced material: a population of CD138-negative cells sorted from bone marrow. Receptors were obtained from a donor at least 40 years old with multiple myeloma.

This clonotype appeared many times. The CDR3 region is CASSYSGAADTQYF. CDR3 coding DNA: TGTGCCAGCAGTTACTCGGGAGCGGCAGATACGCAGTATTTT. The chain couples TRBV6-2 or TRBV6-3 to TRBJ2-3; D possibly corresponds to TRBD2 (5 bases). V dropped 0 bases and J dropped 4 bases, with 8 bases sitting between them. Germline-derived CDR1 and CDR2 are MNHEY and SVGEGT. The CDR3 spans 14 residues.

This clonotype was recorded many times. The rearrangement links TRBV18 to TRBJ2-3; possibly TRBD2 for D (5 bases). Trimming stripped 6 bases from V and 6 bases from J, with 13 bases between. Germline CDR1 and CDR2: KGHSH and LQKENI. This CDR3 is built from 13 residues. The CDR3 reads CASSRETGDTQYF. The CDR3 nucleotides read TGTGCCAGCTCGAGGGAGACGGGGGATACGCAGTATTTT. The full variable domain, rest sourced from reference TRBV18 and TRBJ2-3, is NAGVMQNPRHLVRRRGQEARLRCSPMKGHSHVYWYRQLPEEGLKFMVYLQKENIIDESGMPKERFSAEFPKEGPSILRIQQVVRGDSAAYFCASSRETGDTQYFGPGTRLTVL.

Concerning this clonotype itself: A much more abundant neighbour one base away suggests this may be a read error. This chain joins TRBV11-2 and TRBJ1-1; D is ambiguous. The CDR3 contains 14 residues. Germline values: CDR1 SGHAT, CDR2 FQNNGV. Here the CDR3 DNA reads TGTGCCAGCGGCTTCTGGGTAAGGAACACTGAAGCTTTCTTT. Translation: CASGFWVRNTEAFF.

At least ten counts were recorded for this clonotype. The rearrangement joins TRBV10-3 to TRBJ2-7, with 7 bases matching TRBD2. The CDR3 spans 15 residues. J lost 6 bases, V lost 3 bases, and 11 bases had no gene match. Germline assignment: CDR1 ENHRY and CDR2 SYGVKD. The CDR3: CAISESRAGVGEQYF. In DNA, the CDR3 is TGTGCCATCAGTGAATCAAGGGCGGGAGTGGGCGAGCAGTACTTC.

The chain couples TRBV5-1 to TRBJ2-5, with a possible D match to TRBD2 (5 bases). CDR3 size: 14 residues. Trimming removed 3 bases at V and 5 bases at J, with 14 bases between. Per the germline V gene, CDR1 is SGHRS and CDR2 is YFSETQ. In DNA form, the CDR3 reads TGCGCCAGCAGCTACCAAGGGAGCCGGGAGACCCAGTACTTC. It yields the protein CASSYQGSRETQYF.

Remarks on this clonotype: A much larger clone lies a single base off, so this may be a read error. The V call is TRBV5-1, the J call TRBJ2-5; unclear D gene. The CDR3 has 13 residues. CDR1 is SGHRS and CDR2 is YFSETQ in the germline V gene. This CDR3 is CASCLVLKETQYF. The CDR3 nucleotides read TGCGCCAGCTGCTTGGTTCTAAAAGAGACCCAGTACTTC.

As concerns this clonotype: The germline gene is not matched at one end of the junction; a read error may be the cause. This chain connects TRBV14 to TRBJ2-1; D perhaps matches TRBD1 (6 bases). CDR1 is SGHDN and CDR2 is FVKESK in the germline V gene. The CDR3 consists of 16 residues. The CDR3 is CASSQFRGQNYNDQSF. As DNA, the CDR3 is TGTGCCAGCAGCCAATTCAGGGGCCAGAACTACAATGACCAGTCCTTC.

The genes are TRBV2 and TRBJ1-5, with a weak D call TRBD1 (6 bases). The CDR3 loop spans 15 amino acids. CDR1 is SNHLY, CDR2 FYNNEI, per germline. Trimming removed 3 bases at V and 7 bases at J, with 16 bases between. This chain's CDR3 is CASSERGRASQPQHF. The CDR3 nucleotides are TGTGCCAGCAGTGAGAGGGGGAGAGCTTCGCAGCCCCAGCATTTT.

About this clonotype itself: A much larger clonotype is one base distant, so this may be a read error. The rearrangement joins TRBV12-3 or TRBV12-4 to TRBJ2-1; the match to TRBD2 covers 10 bases. The CDR3 consists of 16 residues. DNA for the CDR3: TGTGCCAGCAGACGTAGCGGGAGGCGGTCGCTCAATGAGCTGTTCTTC. It specifies CASRRSGRRSLNELFF.

Concerning this clonotype: Since the CDR3 does not end with the conserved phenylalanine or tryptophan, this likely comes from a read error. The J gene is TRBJ1-4, the V gene TRBV11-2, with D unresolved. Trimming removed 1 base at V and 6 bases at J, with 6 bases between. The germline V gene has CDR1 SGHAT and CDR2 FQNNGV. CDR3 size: 13 residues. CDR3 protein: CASSLVADEKLFL. DNA for the CDR3: TGTGCCAGCAGCTTAGTTGCGGATGAAAAACTGTTTCTT.

This clonotype came up many times. The rearrangement links TRBV11-2 to TRBJ2-5; TRBD2 matches 12 bases. Germline loops: CDR1 SGHAT, CDR2 FQNNGV. Unmatched junction bases numbered 4, after V lost 5 bases and J lost 0 bases. The CDR3 loop spans 16 amino acids. CDR3 protein: CASSNGLAGNQETQYF. CDR3 sequence (DNA): TGTGCCAGCAGCAACGGACTAGCGGGGAACCAAGAGACCCAGTACTTC.

This clonotype was detected ten times or more. This chain uses TRBV14 with TRBJ2-3; no definite D call. V lost 0 bases to trimming and J lost 2 bases, with 6 bases between them. The CDR3 totals 14 residues. Germline V gives CDR1 SGHDN, CDR2 FVKESK. CDR3 nucleotides: TGTGCCAGCAGCCAAGATCAGAACACAGATACGCAGTATTTT. Its protein product is CASSQDQNTDTQYF.

V is TRBV6-5 and J is TRBJ1-1; no firm D call. V dropped 8 bases and J dropped 5 bases, with 12 bases sitting between them. The germline V gene has CDR1 MNHEY and CDR2 SVGAGI. The CDR3 consists of 12 residues. The CDR3 sequence: CASCFRGTEAFF. In DNA, the CDR3 is TGTGCCAGCTGTTTTCGAGGAACTGAAGCTTTCTTT.

The sample holds many counts of this clonotype. CDR3 sequence (DNA): TGCAGCGTTGAAGGCCGCACGGAGACAGATACGCAGTATTTT. Translation: CSVEGRTETDTQYF. The rearrangement joins TRBV29-1 to TRBJ2-3; D unclear. Trimming shortened V by 1 base and J by 3 bases, and 11 bases separated the two germline ends. Germline V lookup: CDR1 SQVTM, CDR2 ANQGSEA. The CDR3 has 14 residues.

This clonotype was seen at least ten times. For the CDR3, the DNA is TGTGCCAGCAGCTTAGGATCGGGACTACCAAGCATGGATACGCAGTATTTT. Its translation: CASSLGSGLPSMDTQYF. The V call is TRBV11-2, the J call TRBJ2-3; TRBD2 aligns across 7 bases. Germline V gene data show CDR1 as SGHAT and CDR2 as FQNNGV. V trimming: 1 base; J trimming: 6 bases; junction bases outside the gene matches: 13. CDR3 size: 17 residues.

CDR3 protein: CASSPVTGATDTQYF. CDR3 bases: TGCGCCAGCAGCCCGGTCACAGGGGCCACAGATACGCAGTATTTT. This chain connects TRBV5-1 to TRBJ2-3, with TRBD1 matching 7 bases. V lost 4 bases, J lost 2 bases, and 7 bases stayed unmatched. Germline values: CDR1 SGHRS, CDR2 YFSETQ. CDR3 size: 15 residues.

This clonotype has only one observation. A much larger clone sits a single nucleotide away, making a read error possible. The rearrangement links TRBV18 to TRBJ2-5; D may be TRBD1 (5 bases). CDR1 KGHSH and CDR2 LQKENI come from the germline V gene. The CDR3 sequence is 13 residues long. Between the trimmed V and J ends, which lost 6 bases and 4 bases, there was a span of 12 bases. The CDR3 nucleotides are TGTGCCAGCTCTCCTAGGGGTCCAGAGACCCAGTACTTC. This sequence encodes CASSPRGPETQYF.

This clonotype was counted many times. The CDR3, as DNA: TGCGCCAGCAGCTTACGACCCAACCAGGGGAGCTCCTACAATGAGCAGTTCTTC. This encodes CASSLRPNQGSSYNEQFF. The chain employs TRBV5-1 and TRBJ2-1; weak D call: TRBD1 (6 bases). The CDR3 extends over 18 amino acids. Germline CDR1 SGHRS, CDR2 YFSETQ. V gave up 2 bases and J gave up 0 bases, with 18 bases separating them.

This clonotype was seen ten or more times. J is TRBJ2-1 and V is TRBV21-1; the table's D call of TRBD2 was not tested on the DNA. TRBV21-1 is noted as a pseudogene. The CDR3 has 15 amino acids. The DNA of the CDR3 is TGTGCCAGCAGTGGAGCGGGGTTATTCTACAATGAGCAGTTCTTC. It encodes CASSGAGLFYNEQFF.

For this clonotype: A much larger clone differs by one base, so this may be a read error. J is TRBJ1-1 and V is TRBV19; tentative D call: TRBD1 (5 bases). Germline V CDR1 and CDR2: LNHDA, SQIVND (reference sequence). This CDR3 region has 15 residues. CDR3 sequence: CAGSIPGRKDTEALF. Here the CDR3 DNA reads TGTGCCGGTAGTATCCCCGGACGAAAGGACACTGAAGCTCTCTTT.

In its sample, this clonotype was seen many times. The V gene is TRBV12-3 or TRBV12-4, the J gene TRBJ2-5; maybe TRBD2 (6 bases). This CDR3 region has 14 residues. The V and J ends lost 7 bases and 0 bases respectively, with 12 bases between them. CDR3 loop: CASTLGGYQETQYF. CDR3 nucleotides: TGTGCCAGCACCTTGGGGGGTTACCAAGAGACCCAGTACTTC.

This clonotype was seen ten or more times. The chain joins TRBV29-1 to TRBJ2-7; D tentatively fits TRBD1 or TRBD2 (5 bases each). CDR3 length: 13 residues. V was clipped by 3 bases and J by 2 bases, with 11 bases between them. CDR1 is SQVTM, CDR2 ANQGSEA, per germline. The CDR3: CSVEIGATYEQYF. The CDR3 DNA follows: TGCAGCGTTGAGATCGGGGCAACCTACGAGCAGTACTTC.

This clonotype was found many times. This chain connects TRBV2 to TRBJ2-2; no clear D. The germline V gene encodes CDR1 SNHLY and CDR2 FYNNEI. Trimming left V 6 bases short and J 0 bases short, with 11 bases between. The CDR3 extends over 15 amino acids. The chain's CDR3 is CASRFLAANTGELFF. The CDR3 DNA follows: TGTGCCAGCAGATTCCTGGCGGCGAACACCGGGGAGCTGTTTTTT.

Notes on this clonotype: Mismatch with germline at one junction end may stem from a read error. The chain is built from TRBV12-3 or TRBV12-4 and TRBJ2-2; possibly TRBD2 for D (5 bases). The CDR3 length is 14 residues. Written as DNA, the CDR3 is TGTGCCAGCAGTTTCCGCGCGAGTGCCGGGGAGCTGCTTTTT. As protein: CASSFRASAGELLF.

With respect to this clonotype: A read error is possible here, since a much larger clone lies one base away. The chain employs TRBV12-3 or TRBV12-4 and TRBJ2-5, with D tentatively TRBD1 (5 bases). CDR3 length equals 15 residues. Trimming pared 6 bases from V and 2 bases from J, leaving 16 bases between. The CDR3 spells CASSSREARQETQYF. The CDR3 DNA sequence: TGTGCCAGCAGCTCCAGGGAAGCGCGACAAGAGACCCAGTACTTC.

On this clonotype: A read error may be the cause here, since a much bigger clone is one base away. The chain uses TRBV20-1 and TRBJ1-1; 8 bases match TRBD1. Germline V gene sequence: CDR1 DFQATT, CDR2 SNEGSKA (reference sequence). With V trimmed by 7 bases and J by 1 base, 8 bases remained unmatched. This CDR3 region has 14 residues. The CDR3 protein is CSVSEQGGNTEAFF. The CDR3 nucleotides read TGCAGTGTTAGCGAACAGGGGGGGAACACTGAAGCTTTCTTT.

The sample holds many counts of this clonotype. The DNA of the CDR3 is TGTGCCAGTAGTCCAGGGGGAGATGAGCAGTTCTTC. This sequence encodes CASSPGGDEQFF. This chain links TRBV19 with TRBJ2-1; 7 bases are a match to TRBD1. Germline lookup yields CDR1 LNHDA and CDR2 SQIVND (reference sequence). There are 12 residues in the CDR3. Unmatched junction bases numbered 3, after V lost 5 bases and J lost 8 bases.

Ten or more counts support this clonotype. The J gene is TRBJ2-2, the V gene TRBV5-1; 7 nucleotides agree with TRBD1. The CDR3 consists of 16 residues. CDR1 and CDR2 (germline): SGHRS, YFSETQ. The V gene end was trimmed by 1 base and the J gene end by 1 base; junction bases not matched to a gene: 4. The CDR3 region has the DNA TGCGCCAGCAGCTTGTGGGGACAGATGAACACCGGGGAGCTGTTTTTT. This codes for CASSLWGQMNTGELFF.

The sample holds many counts of this clonotype. This chain uses TRBV7-8 with TRBJ1-5, with D unresolved. Germline V CDR1 and CDR2: SGHVS, FQNEAQ. The length of the CDR3 is 15 residues. V shed 0 bases and J shed 3 bases, with 9 bases lying between them. This chain's CDR3 is CASSLAEGFNQPQHF. Here the CDR3 DNA reads TGTGCCAGCAGCTTAGCGGAGGGTTTCAATCAGCCCCAGCATTTT.